This TCR beta chain stems from a study of beta chain features in type 1 diabetes (dated by TCRdb to between 2018 and 2020). Background for the entire study: No differences in mean age, gender distribution, total cell number or subset yield were found between patients and healthy donors. A total of about 99,000,000 sorted cells were examined across all samples, and RNA yield correlated strongly with the number of cells per subset. In the study, TCRB repertoires of sorted circulating CD4+ T cell subsets from recently diagnosed type 1 diabetes patients were compared with those of matched healthy donors. Naive and central memory subsets were obtained from all 30 or so donors, but regulatory and stem cell-like memory subsets were isolated from only 8 patients and roughly eight healthy donors.

This clone has a handful of counts. What antigen it recognizes has not been identified. Per-base quality was not reported, and no clone a single base away is much larger than it. At the junction V is shortened by 2 bases and J by 4 bases; bases outside the gene matches: 4. The CDR3 covers 15 residues, taking in both the cysteine and the phenylalanine. Only CDR3 DNA is held: 45 bases, read in frame from base 1. Looking up the germline V gene yields CDR1 SGHRS and CDR2 YFSETQ. Summary of the overall study and its limitations: Because small numbers of individuals were included in the HLA sub-analyses, any influence of HLA type on TCRB rearrangement was left unresolved. Type 1 diabetes patients showed a moderate but significant shortening of TCRB CDR3 length in all four CD4+ subsets. Patients with type 1 diabetes made fewer insertions and deleted more nucleotides at VDJ recombination sites, implying thymic rearrangement abnormalities. Because cDNA was sequenced instead of genomic DNA, activated cells with high expression could be over-represented, although the groups did not differ in activation or CD3 levels. Shorter templates might have been favored by PCR, but patient and control samples were amplified and corrected together, so both groups would have been affected equally by any skew. Naive, central memory and regulatory TCRB repertoires appeared to be more similar among patients than among healthy donors.

A single peripheral blood draw of around 0.11 L on average was collected from each donor into heparinised tubes. Using a panel that included CD45RO, CCR7, CD25, CD127, CD95 and CD27, naive, central memory, regulatory and stem cell-like memory CD4+ T cells were sorted on a BD FACSAria II. Every sorted population had a purity above 98%. PBMCs were separated immediately by Lymphoprep density gradient centrifugation and were stained directly, without being cultured. To minimize batch effects, samples were stained and sorted in pairs, one healthy donor with one patient per experiment. The entire amount of isolated RNA was reverse transcribed using the High Capacity cDNA Reverse Transcription Kit, so the sequenced TCRB transcripts were expressed ones. Naive, central memory and regulatory T cell samples underwent deep immunoSEQ sequencing, averaging around 3.6 million total reads per sample. Sorted cells were lysed in RLT buffer, and RNA was extracted using DNase-treated RNeasy Micro or Mini kits according to cell number. To prevent cross-contamination, each cell subset was processed individually, whereas patient and healthy donor samples were processed jointly. The immunoSEQ multiplex PCR was used to amplify TCRB sequences from cDNA, generating 87-bp fragments that spanned the CDR3 region. Sequencing of the amplicons was done on the Illumina HiSeq platform. The authors' analysis ran thus. PCR bias was computationally corrected using synthetic template baselines, reads within Hamming distance 2 were collapsed, and singletons that could not be merged were discarded. Reads were aligned against IMGT so that V, D and J genes, CDR3 length and insertions or deletions at six rearrangement sites could be assigned. Within each subset, clonotype counts were normalized to the number of sorted cells before true diversity and Gini coefficients were calculated with the tcR R package. The overlap coefficient, calculated on TCRB nucleotide sequences, was used to measure repertoire sharing. As a proxy for the pre-selection repertoire, out-of-frame TCRB sequences from naive cells were analyzed. TCRdb limited this immuneACCESS table to in-frame rearrangements with V and J called. A share of clones is missing; checked studies link under half to unresolved V genes, and the rest is unexplained. That table supplies the V and J calls and clone size; D and trimming were determined from the DNA. This sample holds over 700,000 clones; 17% were observed only once. 0.02% to 0.025% of the sample is held by the ten biggest clonotypes.

The sequence derives from a woman under 30 in good health. The rearranged segments are TRBV5-1 and TRBJ2-3; 10 of the junction bases match TRBD2. Sequenced input: naive CD4+ T cells from blood. This specimen's cell subset or site label, per the study, means: true naive CD4+ T cells. The DNA sequence reads TGCGCCAGCAGCTTATCGCTAGCGGGAGCAGATACGCAGTATTTT. Translated, this is CASSLSLAGADTQYF. With the rest looked up from the reference TRBV5-1 and TRBJ2-3 genes rather than sequenced, the full variable domain is KAGVTQTPRYLIKTRGQQVTLSCSPISGHRSVSWYQQTPGQGLQFLFEYFSETQRNKGNFPGRFSGRQFSNSRSEMNVSTLELGDSALYLCASSLSLAGADTQYFGPGTRLTVL.